This T cell receptor (beta chain) appears in the sequencing data of a study of shared clonotypes between healthy human individuals (dated by TCRdb to the early 2020s). In the study overall: The cohort included a few men and a couple of women between 18 and 49 years of age. Between about 0.9 and 9 billion PBMCs per donor were obtained by leukapheresis. The study deeply sequenced blood TCR repertoires of several healthy adults to estimate repertoire size and the extent of clonotype sharing between individuals. To increase sequencing depth and limit assay-specific biases, different laboratories used diverse techniques to prepare libraries and sequence TCR repertoires. Study-level results and caveats: Sampling was restricted to blood, and TCR repertoires in tissue are likely to differ from TCR repertoires in blood. The genetic and exposure-history diversity represented was limited by the small number of donors. Based on pairwise subsampling, the degree of clonotype sharing among donors was expected to be affected by sequencing depth.

Comments on this clone: Its target antigen remains unknown. The sample holds no much larger clone one base away, and base qualities are not on file.

Using the deep immunoSEQ assay, TCR CDR3 regions were amplified from genomic DNA by multiplex PCR. Extracted genomic DNA from each cell subset was distributed evenly across all wells of several immunoSEQ 96-well plates, and each plate was treated as a replicate. For unsorted PBMC, each replicate PCR was loaded with approximately 300 ng genomic DNA, equivalent to around 30,000 T cell genomes. Genomic DNA from unsorted PBMC was sequenced over ten immunoSEQ deep assay plates. The purified libraries were quantified using a Qubit 3.0 fluorometer, sized with a Bioanalyzer 2100, and then quantified again using the KAPA Library Quantification kit. Each immunoSEQ 96-well plate was sequenced on its own single-read 150-cycle Illumina NextSeq 550 flow cell. The paper's processing steps were these. Because the immunoSEQ output held only junctional sequences and lacked quality scores, the filtering could not match the filtering applied to full-length reads. Sequences were annotated with PyIR, a Python wrapper for IgBLAST v1.9, using IMGT germline references to assign V/J genes and CDR3. Reads were filtered out if the reads had weak V/J assignments (E-value above 1e-6), no CDR3, stop codons, out-of-frame junctions, or ambiguous translated residues. V3J clonotypes were defined as sequences sharing an identical inferred V gene, J gene, and CDR3 amino acid sequence. To compute the percentage overlap between repertoires, the number of shared unique clonotypes was divided by the size of the smaller repertoire. Three approaches were used to assess repertoire richness: RTK rarefaction, the Chao1 estimator, and Recon v2.1 estimates of unobserved clonotypes. TCRdb mirrors the immuneACCESS table, restricted to in-frame sequences. Some clones are absent from its copies; in checked studies, under half trace to an unresolved V gene, and the reason for the others is unknown. The D gene and trimming were derived from the DNA, and the V and J assignments and clone size from that table. This sample is represented by some 480,000 clones; 79% of them were singletons. The ten largest clones take up roughly 12% of the sample.

Healthy HIV-negative adults with no recently reported acute infections or vaccinations were included as donors. Every donor was a Caucasian adult living in Nashville, Tennessee, USA. For unsorted samples, approximately 84 million PBMCs were counted, and genomic DNA was extracted using the QIAamp DNA Blood Mini kit. Blood was collected by leukapheresis, and PBMCs were isolated by Ficoll-Histopaque density gradient centrifugation and then cryopreserved in liquid nitrogen vapor phase. The sample consisted of PBMCs. This clonotype was sampled from a woman aged 40 to 49 in good health. Some clones in this sample may be carry-over from other donors' samples.

This receptor has the CDR3 CASSPLLVVPGELFF. The DNA sequence is as follows: TGTGCCAGCAGTCCTCTTCTTGTGGTTCCCGGGGAGCTGTTTTTT. The sequence is built from TRBV28 and TRBJ2-2, with no D gene named confidently. The germline V gene encodes CDR1 MDHEN and CDR2 SYDVKM. The CDR3 contains 15 residues, cysteine and phenylalanine counted. Here the CDR3 DNA is all that survives: 45 bases in frame from base 1. A distance of 16 bases separates the germline ends of V and J, which lose 5 bases and 6 bases respectively.